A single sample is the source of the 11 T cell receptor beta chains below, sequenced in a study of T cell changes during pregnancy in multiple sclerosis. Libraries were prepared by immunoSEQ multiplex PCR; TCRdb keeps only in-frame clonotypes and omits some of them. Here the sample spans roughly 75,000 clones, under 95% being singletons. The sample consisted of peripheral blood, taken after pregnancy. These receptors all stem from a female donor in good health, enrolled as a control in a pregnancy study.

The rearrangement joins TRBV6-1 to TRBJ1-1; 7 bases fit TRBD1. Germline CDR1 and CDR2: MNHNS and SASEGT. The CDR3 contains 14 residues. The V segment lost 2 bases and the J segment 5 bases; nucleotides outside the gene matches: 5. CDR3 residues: CASSELTGRTEAFF. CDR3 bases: TGTGCCAGCAGTGAATTGACAGGGCGTACTGAAGCTTTCTTT.

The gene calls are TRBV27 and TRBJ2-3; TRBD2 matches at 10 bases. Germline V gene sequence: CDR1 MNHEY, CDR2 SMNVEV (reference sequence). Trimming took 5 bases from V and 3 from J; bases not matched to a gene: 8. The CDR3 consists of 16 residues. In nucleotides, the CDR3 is TGTGCCAGCAGTCCAGAGGGACTAGCGAGGACAGATACGCAGTATTTT. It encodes CASSPEGLARTDTQYF.

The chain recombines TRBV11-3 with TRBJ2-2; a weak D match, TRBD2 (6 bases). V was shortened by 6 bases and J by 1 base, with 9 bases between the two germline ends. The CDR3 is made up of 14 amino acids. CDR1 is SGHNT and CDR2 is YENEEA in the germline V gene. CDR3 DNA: TGTGCCAGCAGAGGGAGGAGGAACACCGGGGAGCTGTTTTTT. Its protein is CASRGRRNTGELFF.

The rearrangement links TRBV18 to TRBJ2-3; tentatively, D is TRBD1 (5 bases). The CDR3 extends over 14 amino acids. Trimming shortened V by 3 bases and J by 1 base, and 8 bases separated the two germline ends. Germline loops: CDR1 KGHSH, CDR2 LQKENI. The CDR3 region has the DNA TGTGCCAGCTCACCGGGGCGCGGCACAGATACGCAGTATTTT. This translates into CASSPGRGTDTQYF.

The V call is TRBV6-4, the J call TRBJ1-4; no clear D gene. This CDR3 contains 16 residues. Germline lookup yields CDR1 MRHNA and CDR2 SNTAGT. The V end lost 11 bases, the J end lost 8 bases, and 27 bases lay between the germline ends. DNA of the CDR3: TGTGCCGGACTGGGGTCCCTCCTGGTCCAGGCAGAAAAACTGTTTTTT. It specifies CAGLGSLLVQAEKLFF.

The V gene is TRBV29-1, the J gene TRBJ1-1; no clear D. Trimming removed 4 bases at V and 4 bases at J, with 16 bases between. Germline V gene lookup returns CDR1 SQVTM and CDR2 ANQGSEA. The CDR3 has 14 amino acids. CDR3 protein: CSVVEGGWVTEAFF. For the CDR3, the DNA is TGCAGCGTTGTTGAGGGCGGATGGGTCACTGAAGCTTTCTTT.

CDR3 DNA sequence: TGTGCCAGCAGTTTAAGATCACTTGATACGCAGTATTTT. It translates to CASSLRSLDTQYF. The chain has TRBV27 and TRBJ2-3; no clear D gene. Germline-derived CDR1 and CDR2 are MNHEY and SMNVEV (reference sequence). This CDR3 spans 13 amino acids. Trimming stripped 2 bases from V and 6 bases from J, with 9 bases between.

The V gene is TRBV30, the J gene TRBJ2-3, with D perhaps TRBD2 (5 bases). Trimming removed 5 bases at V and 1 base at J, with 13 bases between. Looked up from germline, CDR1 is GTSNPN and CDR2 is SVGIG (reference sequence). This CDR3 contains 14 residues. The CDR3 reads CAWGVGGRTDTQYF. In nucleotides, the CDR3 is TGTGCCTGGGGGGTAGGCGGGCGCACAGATACGCAGTATTTT.

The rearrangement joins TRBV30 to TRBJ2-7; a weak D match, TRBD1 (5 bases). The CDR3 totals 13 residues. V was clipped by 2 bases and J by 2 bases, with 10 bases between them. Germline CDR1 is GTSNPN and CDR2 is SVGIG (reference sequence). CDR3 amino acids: CAWSQSRAYEQYF. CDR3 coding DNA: TGTGCCTGGAGTCAAAGCAGGGCCTACGAGCAGTACTTC.

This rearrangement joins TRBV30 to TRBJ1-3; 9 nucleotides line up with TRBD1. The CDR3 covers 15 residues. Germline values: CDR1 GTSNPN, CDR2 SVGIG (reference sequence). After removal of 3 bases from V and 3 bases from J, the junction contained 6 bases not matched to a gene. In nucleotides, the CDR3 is TGTGCCTGGAGCACAGGGGGCGCAGATGGAAACACCATATATTTT. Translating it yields CAWSTGGADGNTIYF.

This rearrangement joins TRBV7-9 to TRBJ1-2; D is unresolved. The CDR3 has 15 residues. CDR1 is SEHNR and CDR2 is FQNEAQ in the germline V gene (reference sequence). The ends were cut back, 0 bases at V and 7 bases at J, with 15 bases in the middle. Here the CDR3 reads CASSLAEAGGGGYTF. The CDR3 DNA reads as TGTGCCAGCAGCTTAGCTGAAGCAGGTGGAGGTGGCTACACCTTC.